Each of the 5 T cell receptor beta chains below was sequenced from the same sample in a study of quantifying T cell responses using KT2 cells. Study context: RNA was reverse transcribed with TCR alpha and beta constant-region primers.

Each cDNA got a UMI-containing oligo ligated at its 3' end. First-round PCR used 4 cycles and beta primers RC1.1 and RC1.2 covering TRBC1 and TRBC2. MiXCR, applied by TCRdb to the UMI-ligation and nested PCR reads, yields one record per CDR3 protein. Altogether 39,000 or so distinct CDR3 sequences are present, more than 15% being singletons, with the ten largest covering 40% to 55%. Sample: PBMCs spiked with cells of the T cell clone KT2. Receptors originate from a human donor.

This chain uses TRBV6-5 with TRBJ1-6; TRBD1 might be the D (5 bases). The V gene's germline CDR1 is MNHEY and CDR2 SVGAGI. V lost 0 bases and J lost 9, with 9 bases in between. The CDR3 covers 14 residues. The CDR3 here is CASSYSGDGSPLHF. In DNA, the CDR3 is TGTGCCAGCAGTTACTCAGGGGACGGTTCACCCCTCCACTTT.

This clonotype was picked up one time. V is TRBV4-1 and J is TRBJ1-4; D remains unclear. CDR1 MGHRA and CDR2 YSYEKL come from the germline V gene. The CDR3 length is 13 residues. Trimming stripped 4 bases from V and 8 bases from J, with 11 bases between. CDR3 sequence: CASSPRLMEKLFF. The DNA for the CDR3 is TGCGCCAGCAGCCCCAGATTGATGGAAAAACTGTTTTTT.

The chain is built from TRBV25-1 and TRBJ2-3, with 9 positions matching TRBD2. The CDR3 is 16 residues long. CDR1 is MGHDK and CDR2 is SYGVNS in the germline V gene. With V trimmed by 5 bases and J by 5 bases, 11 bases remained unmatched. CDR3 region: CASSPRERGVGDTQYF. The CDR3 region has the DNA TGTGCCAGCAGTCCCCGGGAGCGGGGGGTAGGAGATACGCAGTATTTT.

The chain has TRBV11-2 and TRBJ1-5; possibly TRBD1 for D (6 bases). Germline CDR1 and CDR2: SGHAT and FQNNGV. CDR3 size: 17 residues. V lost 7 bases, J lost 1 base, and 20 bases lay in between. As DNA, the CDR3 is TGTGCCAGCACCCGGGGCCCTGGCAGGGGAAGCAATCAGCCCCAGCATTTT. It yields the protein CASTRGPGRGSNQPQHF.

This clonotype was observed many times. This chain uses TRBV2 with TRBJ1-5; TRBD1 matches at 9 bases. The CDR3 runs 15 residues. The V and J ends lost 3 bases and 7 bases, in that order; junction bases with no gene match: 7. Germline lookup yields CDR1 SNHLY and CDR2 FYNNEI. DNA for the CDR3: TGTGCCAGCAGTGAGGATGTGACAGGGGGACAGCCCCAGCATTTT. Its protein is CASSEDVTGGQPQHF.